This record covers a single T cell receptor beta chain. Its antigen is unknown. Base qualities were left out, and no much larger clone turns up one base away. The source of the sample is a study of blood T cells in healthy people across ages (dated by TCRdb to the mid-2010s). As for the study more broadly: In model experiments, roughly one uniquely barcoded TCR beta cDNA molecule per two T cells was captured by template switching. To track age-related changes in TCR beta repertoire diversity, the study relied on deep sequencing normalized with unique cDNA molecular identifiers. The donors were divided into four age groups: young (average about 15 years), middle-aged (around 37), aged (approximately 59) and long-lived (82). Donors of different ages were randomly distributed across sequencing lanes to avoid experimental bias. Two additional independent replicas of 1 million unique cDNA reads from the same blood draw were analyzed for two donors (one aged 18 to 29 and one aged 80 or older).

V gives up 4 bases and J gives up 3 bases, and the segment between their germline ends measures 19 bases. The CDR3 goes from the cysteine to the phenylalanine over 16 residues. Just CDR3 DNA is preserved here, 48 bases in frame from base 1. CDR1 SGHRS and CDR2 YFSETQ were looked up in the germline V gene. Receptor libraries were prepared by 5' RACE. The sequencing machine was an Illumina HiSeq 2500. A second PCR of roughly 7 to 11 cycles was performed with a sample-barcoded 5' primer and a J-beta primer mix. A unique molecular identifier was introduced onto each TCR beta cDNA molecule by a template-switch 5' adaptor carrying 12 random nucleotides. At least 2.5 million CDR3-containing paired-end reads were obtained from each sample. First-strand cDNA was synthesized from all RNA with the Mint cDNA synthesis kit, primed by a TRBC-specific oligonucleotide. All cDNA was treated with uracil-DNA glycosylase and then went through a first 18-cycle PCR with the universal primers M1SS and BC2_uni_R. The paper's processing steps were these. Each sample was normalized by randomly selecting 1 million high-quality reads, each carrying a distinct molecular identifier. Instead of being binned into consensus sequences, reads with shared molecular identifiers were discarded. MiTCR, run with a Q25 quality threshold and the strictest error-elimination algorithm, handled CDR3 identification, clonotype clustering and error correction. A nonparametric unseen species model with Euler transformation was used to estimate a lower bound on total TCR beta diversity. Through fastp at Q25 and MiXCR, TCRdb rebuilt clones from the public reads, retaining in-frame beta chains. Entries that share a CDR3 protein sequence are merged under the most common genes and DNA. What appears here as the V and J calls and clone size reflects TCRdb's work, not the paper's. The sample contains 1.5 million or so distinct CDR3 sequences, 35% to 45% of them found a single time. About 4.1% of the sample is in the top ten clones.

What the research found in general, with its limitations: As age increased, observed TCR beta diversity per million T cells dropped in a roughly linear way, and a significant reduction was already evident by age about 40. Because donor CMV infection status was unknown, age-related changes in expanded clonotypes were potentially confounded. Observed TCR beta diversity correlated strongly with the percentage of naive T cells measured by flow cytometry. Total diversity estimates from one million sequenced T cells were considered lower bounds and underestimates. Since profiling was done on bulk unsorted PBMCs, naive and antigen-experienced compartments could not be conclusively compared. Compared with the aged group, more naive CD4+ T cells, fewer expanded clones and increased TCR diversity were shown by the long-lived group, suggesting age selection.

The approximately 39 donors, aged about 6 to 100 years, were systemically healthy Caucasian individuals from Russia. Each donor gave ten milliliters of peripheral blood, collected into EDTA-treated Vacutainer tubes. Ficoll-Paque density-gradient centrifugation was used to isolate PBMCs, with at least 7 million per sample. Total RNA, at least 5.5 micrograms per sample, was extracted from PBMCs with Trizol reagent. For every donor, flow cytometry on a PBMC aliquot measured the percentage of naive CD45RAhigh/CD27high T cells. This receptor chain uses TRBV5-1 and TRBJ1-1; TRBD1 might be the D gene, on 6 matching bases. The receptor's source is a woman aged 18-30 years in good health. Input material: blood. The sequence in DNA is TGCGCCAGCAGCCCGGACCGGGGGCGAATCCACACTGAAGCTTTCTTT. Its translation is CASSPDRGRIHTEAFF. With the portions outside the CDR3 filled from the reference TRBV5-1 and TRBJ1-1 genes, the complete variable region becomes KAGVTQTPRYLIKTRGQQVTLSCSPISGHRSVSWYQQTPGQGLQFLFEYFSETQRNKGNFPGRFSGRQFSNSRSEMNVSTLELGDSALYLCASSPDRGRIHTEAFFGQGTRLTVV.